This T cell receptor beta chain derives from a study of early T cells in non-severe SARS-CoV-2 infection. The study, taken as a whole, reports: Anti-spike CD8 responses were favored in VDJdb matching, and private and CD4 specificities were missed.

TCRdb called the 5' RACE reads again in MiXCR, with one record for every CDR3 protein. The data show tens of thousands of distinct CDR3 sequences, with about 5.6% seen just once and 7.6% held by the top ten. As for this clonotype: What it binds is unknown.

The ends lost 0 bases at V and 2 bases at J; junction bases unmatched: 2. Germline-derived CDR1 and CDR2 are SGHDT and YYEEEE. This CDR3 comprises 16 residues. This clonotype originated in an adult who was a healthcare worker with PCR-confirmed SARS-CoV-2 infection or an uninfected control (not recorded which). The rearrangement links TRBV5-6 to TRBJ2-2; TRBD2 agrees at 9 bases. The sequenced sample consisted of whole blood. As DNA, the CDR3 is TGTGCCAGCAGCTTGGGACTAGCGGCTAACACCGGGGAGCTGTTTTTT. Translated, it gives CASSLGLAANTGELFF. Using reference TRBV5-6 and TRBJ2-2 for the parts outside the CDR3, the full variable domain is DAGVTQSPTHLIKTRGQQVTLRCSPKSGHDTVSWYQQALGQGPQFIFQYYEEEERQRGNFPDRFSGHQFPNYSSELNVNALLLGDSALYLCASSLGLAANTGELFFGEGSRLTVL.